Listed here are 9 T cell receptor beta chains from one sample, sequenced in a study of blood T cell repertoires in COVID-19. Some clones are missing from TCRdb's copy, which holds only in-frame ones; the method was immunoSEQ multiplex PCR. This sample has some 70,000 clones; approximately 87% occur once, and the top ten carry around 8%. The source material was peripheral blood. These receptors were obtained from a man aged 50 to 60 with active COVID-19.

The V call is TRBV27, the J call TRBJ1-6; D gene uncertain. Looked up from germline, CDR1 is MNHEY and CDR2 is SMNVEV (reference sequence). The CDR3 is 18 residues long. V lost 2 bases to trimming and J lost 4 bases, with 18 bases between them. The CDR3 spells CASSLRGVPAIYNSPLHF. The CDR3 DNA reads as TGTGCCAGCAGTTTAAGAGGTGTCCCAGCGATATATAATTCACCCCTCCACTTT.

This sequence joins TRBV2 and TRBJ1-1; 7 bases match TRBD1. The CDR3 length is 16 residues. The germline V gene encodes CDR1 SNHLY and CDR2 FYNNEI. The V and J ends lost 0 bases and 4 bases, in that order; junction bases with no gene match: 8. The CDR3 sequence: CASSEAPTGEGTEAFF. The CDR3 DNA reads as TGTGCCAGCAGTGAAGCCCCTACAGGGGAAGGCACTGAAGCTTTCTTT.

The chain recombines TRBV27 with TRBJ2-1, with 7 bases that match TRBD1. CDR1 MNHEY and CDR2 SMNVEV come from the germline V gene (reference sequence). The CDR3 runs to 15 residues. Germline trimming cut 3 bases from V and 8 bases from J; bases unmatched to any gene: 10. The CDR3 reads CASSFSQGVRDEQFF. Here the CDR3 DNA reads TGTGCCAGCAGTTTTTCCCAGGGGGTGAGGGATGAGCAGTTCTTC.

The chain links TRBV28 to TRBJ1-5; the D is unclear. This CDR3 region has 15 residues. Per the germline V gene, CDR1 is MDHEN and CDR2 is SYDVKM. V was pared by 7 bases and J by 2 bases, with 15 bases between. In DNA form, the CDR3 reads TGTGCCAGCACCCCGGGAGTGAGAGGCAATCAGCCCCAGCATTTT. Its protein is CASTPGVRGNQPQHF.

V and J are TRBV7-6 and TRBJ2-3; a possible D gene is TRBD2 (6 bases). CDR1 and CDR2 from the germline V gene are SGHVS and FNYEAQ. This CDR3 has 13 residues. The germline V and J ends were trimmed by 7 bases and 1 base, with 9 bases remaining between them. DNA for the CDR3: TGTGCCAGCACACTAGCCGGCACAGATACGCAGTATTTT. Amino acid sequence: CASTLAGTDTQYF.

This clone was counted at least ten times. The CDR3 DNA sequence: TGTGCCAGCAGCCCCCACGGACAGGGCGGACAGCCCCAGCATTTT. It encodes CASSPHGQGGQPQHF. This rearrangement joins TRBV7-9 to TRBJ1-5, with TRBD1 matching over 8 bases. CDR1 is SEHNR, CDR2 FQNEAQ, per germline (reference sequence). J gave up 7 bases and V 5 bases, and 10 bases lay outside the gene matches. CDR3 length: 15 amino acids.

The V and J genes are TRBV7-2 and TRBJ2-5; TRBD1 might be the D (5 bases). V lost 1 base and J lost 4, with 10 bases in between. Germline V CDR1 and CDR2: SGHTA, FQGNSA. The CDR3 contains 14 residues. The DNA of the CDR3 is TGTGCCAGCAGCTTAGAACCAGGGTTAGAGACCCAGTACTTC. This codes for CASSLEPGLETQYF.

V and J are TRBV27 and TRBJ2-7; tentative D call: TRBD2 (6 bases). Germline-derived CDR1 and CDR2 are MNHEY and SMNVEV (reference sequence). The CDR3 is made up of 15 amino acids. Deletions cut 5 bases from V and 5 bases from J, with 19 bases between. CDR3 loop: CASSPQGGWGHEQYF. DNA for the CDR3: TGTGCCAGCAGTCCCCAGGGAGGATGGGGTCACGAGCAGTACTTC.

The chain uses TRBV27 and TRBJ2-3; 7 bases map to TRBD1. CDR1 and CDR2 (germline): MNHEY, SMNVEV (reference sequence). The V gene end was trimmed by 7 bases and the J gene end by 2 bases; junction bases not matched to a gene: 6. The length of the CDR3 is 14 residues. CDR3 amino acids: CASTRTGLTDTQYF. The CDR3, as DNA: TGTGCCAGCACACGGACAGGCCTCACAGATACGCAGTATTTT.